What follows are 7 T cell receptor beta chains derived from one specimen sequenced in a study of T cell changes during pregnancy in multiple sclerosis. Method: immunoSEQ multiplex PCR; TCRdb's copy keeps in-frame clones and lacks some. The sample includes about 49,000 clones, 92% of them seen just once. The sample was CD4+ T cells from peripheral blood mononuclear cells, taken in the second trimester of pregnancy. The receptors here all came from a female donor in good health, enrolled as a control in a pregnancy study.

The rearrangement uses TRBV5-1 and TRBJ1-2; a possible D gene is TRBD1 (5 bases). V was shortened by 0 bases and J by 6 bases, with 12 bases between the two germline ends. The CDR3 contains 14 residues. The germline V gene encodes CDR1 SGHRS and CDR2 YFSETQ. CDR3 DNA sequence: TGCGCCAGCAGCTTGGCTGGGGCTGACAATGGCTACACCTTC. Translating it yields CASSLAGADNGYTF.

This clone was observed once. The gene calls are TRBV5-4 and TRBJ2-7, with no clear D. The germline V gene has CDR1 SGHNT and CDR2 YYREEE (reference sequence). The CDR3 has 15 residues. The V gene lost 1 base and the J gene lost 0 bases, with 11 bases spanning the gap. CDR3 sequence reads: CASSLFGRISYEQYF. CDR3 in DNA: TGTGCCAGCAGCTTGTTTGGTAGAATCTCCTACGAGCAGTACTTC.

This clone was seen just once. The chain recombines TRBV7-2 with TRBJ1-2; TRBD1 matches 7 bases. V lost 0 bases to trimming and J lost 7 bases; unmatched junction nucleotides: 8. CDR3 size: 15 residues. Germline assignment: CDR1 SGHTA and CDR2 FQGNSA. CDR3 sequence: CASSLAGQSSAGYTF. For the CDR3, the DNA is TGTGCCAGCAGCTTAGCGGGACAGTCAAGCGCTGGCTACACCTTC.

The chain recombines TRBV15 with TRBJ2-5, with D uncertain. The CDR3 is 13 residues long. V was trimmed by 0 bases and J by 4 bases, leaving 6 bases between them. Germline lookup yields CDR1 LNHNV and CDR2 YYDKDF (reference sequence). The CDR3 sequence: CATSREQLETQYF. CDR3 in DNA: TGTGCCACCAGCAGAGAGCAGTTAGAGACCCAGTACTTC.

This chain joins TRBV2 and TRBJ2-7, with TRBD2 matching over 7 bases. Germline V gene sequence: CDR1 SNHLY, CDR2 FYNNEI. The CDR3 covers 12 residues. Unmatched junction bases numbered 6, after V lost 11 bases and J lost 2 bases. CDR3 protein: CAGRGNAYEQYF. The CDR3 bases are TGTGCCGGGCGGGGGAATGCCTACGAGCAGTACTTC.

This chain connects TRBV19 to TRBJ2-5, with D perhaps TRBD2 (5 bases). The germline CDR1 and CDR2 sequences are LNHDA and SQIVND (reference sequence). This CDR3 region has 10 residues. The CDR3 DNA follows: TGTGCGGCGGGTAGGGAGACCCAGTACTTC. Its protein is CAAGRETQYF.

The chain couples TRBV27 to TRBJ2-2; 11 bases align to TRBD2. Germline assignment: CDR1 MNHEY and CDR2 SMNVEV (reference sequence). The J segment lost 8 bases and the V segment lost 3 bases, leaving 2 bases of the junction unmatched. The CDR3 is 14 residues long. CDR3 sequence reads: CASSFSGGVGELFF. DNA of the CDR3: TGTGCCAGCAGTTTTAGCGGGGGGGTAGGGGAGCTGTTTTTT.